One sample yielded the 8 T cell receptor beta chains listed below, sequenced in a study of blood T cell repertoires in COVID-19. Only in-frame clones appear in the TCRdb table, and some are missing; sequencing was by immunoSEQ multiplex PCR. The table lists about 380,000 clones, nearly 90% of them singletons, with about 6.8% in the top ten. What was sequenced was peripheral blood. The receptors originated from a man younger than 30 with active or convalescent COVID-19.

The CDR3, as DNA: TGTGCCAGCAGTTACTCCGGTGAAATCAACTATGGCTACACCTTC. Protein: CASSYSGEINYGYTF. J is TRBJ1-2 and V is TRBV6-2 or TRBV6-3, with unresolved D. V was pared by 0 bases and J by 2 bases, with 10 bases between. Per the germline V gene, CDR1 is MNHEY and CDR2 is SVGEGT. CDR3 size: 15 residues.

The count of this clone is one. V and J are TRBV27 and TRBJ2-7, with TRBD2 as a possible D gene (5 bases). The CDR3 extends over 14 amino acids. Germline assignment: CDR1 MNHEY and CDR2 SMNVEV (reference sequence). V was pared by 0 bases and J by 5 bases, with 11 bases between. The CDR3 here is CASSLSPSTHEQYF. The CDR3 coding sequence is TGTGCCAGCAGTTTATCTCCTAGCACCCACGAGCAGTACTTC.

This chain joins TRBV28 and TRBJ1-6; 10 nucleotides line up with TRBD1. The CDR3 sequence is 14 residues long. Germline V lookup: CDR1 MDHEN, CDR2 SYDVKM. J lost 9 bases, V lost 2 bases, and 1 base had no gene match. The CDR3 DNA reads as TGTGCCAGCAGTTTAGGGACAGGGGTTTCACCCCTCCACTTT. It translates to CASSLGTGVSPLHF.

The chain employs TRBV28 and TRBJ1-2; D call uncertain. This CDR3 spans 15 amino acids. Germline-derived CDR1 and CDR2 are MDHEN and SYDVKM. With 7 bases removed from V and 0 bases from J, the gap between germline ends came to 15 bases. This chain's CDR3 is CASTYLPNSNYGYTF. In DNA form, the CDR3 reads TGTGCCAGCACATACCTACCAAACTCTAACTATGGCTACACCTTC.

As regards this clone: The junction and the germline gene differ at one end; a read error may be behind it. The rearrangement links TRBV7-3 to TRBJ2-6; 15 bases align to TRBD2. The CDR3 consists of 18 residues. CDR1 and CDR2 (germline): SGHTA, FQGTGA. Here the CDR3 reads CASSGLAGGRSGANVLTF. The CDR3 DNA follows: TGTGCCAGCAGCGGACTAGCGGGGGGGCGGTCCGGGGCCAACGTGCTGACTTTC.

The chain joins TRBV29-1 to TRBJ2-7; 7 positions agree with TRBD1. This CDR3 contains 15 residues. Germline V gene lookup returns CDR1 SQVTM and CDR2 ANQGSEA. V dropped 5 bases and J dropped 1; count of bases not matched to a gene: 11. CDR3 nucleotide sequence: TGCAGCGTTCGGCTCCTGACAGGGATATCCTACGAGCAGTACTTC. It codes for CSVRLLTGISYEQYF.

V and J are TRBV28 and TRBJ1-5; no definite D call. Germline loops: CDR1 MDHEN, CDR2 SYDVKM. CDR3 length: 16 residues. V dropped 6 bases and J dropped 1 base, with 16 bases sitting between them. Written as DNA, the CDR3 is TGTGCCAGCAGAAATGGGCCGACACGGAGCAATCAGCCCCAGCATTTT. This sequence encodes CASRNGPTRSNQPQHF. The full variable domain, completed using reference TRBV28 and TRBJ1-5, is DVKVTQSSRYLVKRTGEKVFLECVQDMDHENMFWYRQDPGLGLRLIYFSYDVKMKEKGDIPEGYSVSREKKERFSLILESASTNQTSMYLCASRNGPTRSNQPQHFGDGTRLSIL.

V usage is TRBV30 and J usage is TRBJ1-1, with 9 bases fitting TRBD1. CDR1 and CDR2 (germline): GTSNPN, SVGIG (reference sequence). This CDR3 region has 16 residues. V shed 0 bases and J 1 base; nucleotides not matched to a gene: 6. DNA for the CDR3: TGTGCCTGGAGTGTCCCACTGGGACAGGGGAACACTGAAGCTTTCTTT. Amino acids: CAWSVPLGQGNTEAFF. The full variable domain, with the rest looked up from reference TRBV30 and TRBJ1-1, is SQTIHQWPATLVQPVGSPLSLECTVEGTSNPNLYWYRQAAGRGLQLLFYSVGIGQISSEVPQNLSASRPQDRQFILSSKKLLLSDSGFYLCAWSVPLGQGNTEAFFGQGTRLTVV.